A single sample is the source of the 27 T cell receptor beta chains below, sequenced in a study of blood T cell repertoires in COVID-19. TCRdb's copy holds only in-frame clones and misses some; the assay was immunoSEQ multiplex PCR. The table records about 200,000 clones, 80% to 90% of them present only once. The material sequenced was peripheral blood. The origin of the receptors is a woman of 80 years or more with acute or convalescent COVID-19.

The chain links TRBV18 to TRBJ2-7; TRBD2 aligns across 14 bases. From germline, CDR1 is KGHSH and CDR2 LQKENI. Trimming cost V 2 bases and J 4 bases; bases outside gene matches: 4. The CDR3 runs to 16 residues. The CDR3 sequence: CASSPSGLAGEYEQYF. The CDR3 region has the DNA TGTGCCAGCTCACCATCGGGACTAGCGGGGGAGTACGAGCAGTACTTC.

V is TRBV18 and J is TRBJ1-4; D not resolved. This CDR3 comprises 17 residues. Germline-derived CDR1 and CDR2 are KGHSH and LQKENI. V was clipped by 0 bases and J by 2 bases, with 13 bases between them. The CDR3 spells CASSPPNRGETNEKLFF. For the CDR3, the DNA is TGTGCCAGCTCACCACCGAATCGCGGGGAGACTAATGAAAAACTGTTTTTT.

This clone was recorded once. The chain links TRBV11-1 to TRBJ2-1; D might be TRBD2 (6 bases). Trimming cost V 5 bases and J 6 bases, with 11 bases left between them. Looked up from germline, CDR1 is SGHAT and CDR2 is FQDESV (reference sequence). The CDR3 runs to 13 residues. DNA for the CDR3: TGTGCCAGCAGCCACCCCGGGGGCAATGAGCAGTTCTTC. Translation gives CASSHPGGNEQFF.

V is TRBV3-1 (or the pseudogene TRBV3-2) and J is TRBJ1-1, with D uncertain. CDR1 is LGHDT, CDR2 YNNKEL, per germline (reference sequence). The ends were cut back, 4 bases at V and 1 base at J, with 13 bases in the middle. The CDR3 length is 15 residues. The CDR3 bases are TGTGCCAGCAGCCGATACTTGGCAGGGAACACTGAAGCTTTCTTT. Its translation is CASSRYLAGNTEAFF.

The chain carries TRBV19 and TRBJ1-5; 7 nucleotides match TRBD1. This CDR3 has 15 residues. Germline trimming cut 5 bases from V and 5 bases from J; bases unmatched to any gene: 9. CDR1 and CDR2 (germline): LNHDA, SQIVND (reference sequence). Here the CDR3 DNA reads TGTGCCAGTAGTCCATCGGGACAGTACCATCAGCCCCAGCATTTT. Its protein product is CASSPSGQYHQPQHF.

CDR3 sequence reads: CASSILDRPRDTEAFF. DNA of the CDR3: TGTGCCAGTAGTATTCTTGACAGGCCCAGGGACACTGAAGCTTTCTTT. V gene TRBV19 combines with J gene TRBJ1-1, with D possibly being TRBD1 (6 bases). In germline, CDR1 is LNHDA, CDR2 SQIVND (reference sequence). The CDR3 is 16 amino acids. V was pared by 3 bases and J by 3 bases, with 17 bases between.

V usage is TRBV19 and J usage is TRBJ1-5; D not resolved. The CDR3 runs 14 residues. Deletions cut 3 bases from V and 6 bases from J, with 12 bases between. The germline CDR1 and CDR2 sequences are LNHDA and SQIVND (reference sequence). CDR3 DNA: TGTGCCAGTAGTATGACAAGCTTAAGTCAGCCCCAGCATTTT. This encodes CASSMTSLSQPQHF.

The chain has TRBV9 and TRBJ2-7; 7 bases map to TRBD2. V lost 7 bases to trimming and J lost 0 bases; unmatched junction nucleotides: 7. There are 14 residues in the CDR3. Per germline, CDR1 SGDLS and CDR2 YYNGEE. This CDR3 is CASSRGGFSYEQYF. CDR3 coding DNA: TGTGCCAGCTCACGCGGGGGATTCTCCTACGAGCAGTACTTC.

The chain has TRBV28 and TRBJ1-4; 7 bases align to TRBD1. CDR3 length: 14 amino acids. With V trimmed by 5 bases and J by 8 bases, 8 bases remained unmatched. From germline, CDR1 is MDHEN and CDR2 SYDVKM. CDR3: CASSATGLGEKLFF. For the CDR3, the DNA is TGTGCCAGCAGTGCGACAGGGTTAGGGGAAAAACTGTTTTTT.

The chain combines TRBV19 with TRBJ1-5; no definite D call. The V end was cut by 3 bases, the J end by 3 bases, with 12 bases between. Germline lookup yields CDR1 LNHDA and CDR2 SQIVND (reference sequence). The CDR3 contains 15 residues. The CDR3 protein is CASSITPNNNQPQHF. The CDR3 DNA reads TGTGCCAGTAGTATCACTCCGAATAACAATCAGCCCCAGCATTTT.

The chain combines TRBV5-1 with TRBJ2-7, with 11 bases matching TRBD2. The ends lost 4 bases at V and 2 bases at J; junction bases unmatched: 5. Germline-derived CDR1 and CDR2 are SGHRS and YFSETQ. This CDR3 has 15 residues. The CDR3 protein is CASSRTTSGTYEQYF. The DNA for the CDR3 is TGCGCCAGCAGCCGGACGACTAGCGGGACCTACGAGCAGTACTTC.

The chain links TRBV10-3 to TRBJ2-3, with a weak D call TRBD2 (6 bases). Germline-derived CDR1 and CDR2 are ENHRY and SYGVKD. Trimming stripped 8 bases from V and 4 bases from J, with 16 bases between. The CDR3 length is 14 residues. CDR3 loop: CAIQGLPNPDTQYF. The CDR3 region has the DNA TGTGCCATCCAGGGACTGCCAAACCCAGATACGCAGTATTTT.

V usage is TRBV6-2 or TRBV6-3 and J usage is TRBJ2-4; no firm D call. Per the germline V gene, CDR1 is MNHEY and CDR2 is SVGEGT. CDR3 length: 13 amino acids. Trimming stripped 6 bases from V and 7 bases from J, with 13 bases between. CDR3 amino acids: CASSQPLGNIQYF. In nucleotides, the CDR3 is TGTGCCAGCAGCCAACCTCTAGGCAACATTCAGTACTTC.

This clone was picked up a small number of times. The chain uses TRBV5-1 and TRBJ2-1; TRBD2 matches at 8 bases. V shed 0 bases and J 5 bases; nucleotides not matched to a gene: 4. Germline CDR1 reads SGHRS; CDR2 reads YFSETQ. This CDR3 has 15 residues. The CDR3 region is CASSLGLAGDNEQFF. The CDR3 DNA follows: TGCGCCAGCAGCTTGGGGCTAGCGGGCGACAATGAGCAGTTCTTC.

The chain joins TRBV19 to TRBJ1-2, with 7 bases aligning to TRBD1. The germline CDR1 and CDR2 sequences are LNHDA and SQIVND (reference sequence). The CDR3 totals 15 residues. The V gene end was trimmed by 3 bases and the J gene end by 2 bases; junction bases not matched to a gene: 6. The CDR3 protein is CASSIRTGENYGYTF. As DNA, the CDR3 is TGTGCCAGTAGTATCCGGACAGGCGAGAACTATGGCTACACCTTC.

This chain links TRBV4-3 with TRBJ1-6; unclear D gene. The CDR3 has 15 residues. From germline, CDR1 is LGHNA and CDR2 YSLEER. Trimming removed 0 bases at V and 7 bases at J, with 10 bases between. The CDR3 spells CASSQDRSTNSPLHF. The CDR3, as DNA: TGCGCCAGCAGCCAAGATAGGAGTACCAATTCACCCCTCCACTTT.

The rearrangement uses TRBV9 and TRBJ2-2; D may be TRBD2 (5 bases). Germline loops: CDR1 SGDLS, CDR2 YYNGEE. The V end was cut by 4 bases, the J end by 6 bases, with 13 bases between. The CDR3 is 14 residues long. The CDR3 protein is CASSSILGPGELFF. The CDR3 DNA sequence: TGTGCCAGCAGCTCCATACTAGGTCCCGGGGAGCTGTTTTTT.

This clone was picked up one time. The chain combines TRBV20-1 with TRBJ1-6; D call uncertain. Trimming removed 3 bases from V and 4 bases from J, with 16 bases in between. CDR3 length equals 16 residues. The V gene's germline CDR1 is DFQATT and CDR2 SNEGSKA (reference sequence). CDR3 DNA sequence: TGCAGTGCTAGTCCCTGGACGGGAAGTTATAATTCACCCCTCCACTTT. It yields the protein CSASPWTGSYNSPLHF.

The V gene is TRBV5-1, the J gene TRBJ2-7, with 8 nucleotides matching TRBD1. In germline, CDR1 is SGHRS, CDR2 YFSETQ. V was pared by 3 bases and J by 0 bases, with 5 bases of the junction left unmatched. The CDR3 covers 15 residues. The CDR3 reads CASSSGQASSYEQYF. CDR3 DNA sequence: TGCGCCAGCAGCTCGGGACAGGCCAGCTCCTACGAGCAGTACTTC.

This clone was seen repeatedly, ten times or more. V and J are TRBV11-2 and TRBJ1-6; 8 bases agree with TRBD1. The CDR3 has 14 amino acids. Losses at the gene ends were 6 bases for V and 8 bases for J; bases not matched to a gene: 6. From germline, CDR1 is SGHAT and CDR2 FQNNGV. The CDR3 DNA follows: TGTGCCAGCAGTAGGAACAGGGGGTATTCACCCCTCCACTTT. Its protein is CASSRNRGYSPLHF.

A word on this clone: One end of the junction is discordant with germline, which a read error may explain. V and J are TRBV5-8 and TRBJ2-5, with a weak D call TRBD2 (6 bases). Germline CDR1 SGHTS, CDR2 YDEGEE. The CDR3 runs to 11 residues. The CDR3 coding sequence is TGTGCCAGCACCCAGGGCCCGGGAGCGCACTTC. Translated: CASTQGPGAHF. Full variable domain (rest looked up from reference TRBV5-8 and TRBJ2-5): EAGVTQSPTHLIKTRGQQATLRCSPISGHTSVYWYQQALGLGLQFLLWYDEGEERNRGNFPPRFSGRQFPNYSSELNVNALELEDSALYLCASTQGPGAHFGPGTRLLVL.

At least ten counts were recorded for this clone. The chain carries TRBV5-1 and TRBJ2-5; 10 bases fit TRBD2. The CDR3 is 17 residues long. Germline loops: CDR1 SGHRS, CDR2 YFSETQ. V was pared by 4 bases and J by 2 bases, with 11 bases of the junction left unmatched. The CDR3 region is CASSLGLAPLYQETQYF. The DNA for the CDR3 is TGCGCCAGCAGCCTGGGACTAGCGCCTTTGTATCAAGAGACCCAGTACTTC. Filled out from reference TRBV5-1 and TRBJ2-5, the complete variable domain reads KAGVTQTPRYLIKTRGQQVTLSCSPISGHRSVSWYQQTPGQGLQFLFEYFSETQRNKGNFPGRFSGRQFSNSRSEMNVSTLELGDSALYLCASSLGLAPLYQETQYFGPGTRLLVL.

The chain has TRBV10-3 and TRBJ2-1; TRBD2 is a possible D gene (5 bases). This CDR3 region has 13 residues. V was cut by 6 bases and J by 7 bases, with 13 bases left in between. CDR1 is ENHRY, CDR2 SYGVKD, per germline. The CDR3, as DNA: TGTGCCATCAGCGGGGTGGACGGGAATGAGCAGTTCTTC. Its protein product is CAISGVDGNEQFF.

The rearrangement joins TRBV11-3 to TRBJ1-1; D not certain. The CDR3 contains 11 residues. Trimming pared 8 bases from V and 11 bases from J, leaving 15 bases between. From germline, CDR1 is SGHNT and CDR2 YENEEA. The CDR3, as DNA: TGTGCCAGCGGTCAGCGGGCTAGCGCTTTCTTT. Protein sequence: CASGQRASAFF.

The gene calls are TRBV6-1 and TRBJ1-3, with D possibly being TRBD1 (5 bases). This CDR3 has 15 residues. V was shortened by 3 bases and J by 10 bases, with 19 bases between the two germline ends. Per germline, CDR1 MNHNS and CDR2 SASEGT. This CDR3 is CASSDLLRAQSTIYF. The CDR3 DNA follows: TGTGCCAGCAGTGACCTCCTCAGGGCTCAATCTACCATATATTTT.

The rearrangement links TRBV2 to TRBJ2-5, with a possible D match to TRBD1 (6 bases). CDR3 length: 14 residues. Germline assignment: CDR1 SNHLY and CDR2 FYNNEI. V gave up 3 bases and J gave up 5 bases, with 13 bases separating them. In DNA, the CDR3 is TGTGCCAGCAGTGAGTCTCACAGGGTGGAGACCCAGTACTTC. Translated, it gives CASSESHRVETQYF.

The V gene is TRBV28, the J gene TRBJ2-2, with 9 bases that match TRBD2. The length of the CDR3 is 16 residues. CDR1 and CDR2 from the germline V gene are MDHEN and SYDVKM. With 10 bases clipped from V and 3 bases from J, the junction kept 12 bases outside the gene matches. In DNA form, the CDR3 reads TGTGCCACCCGAGGTAGCGGGAGTATAGACACCGGGGAGCTGTTTTTT. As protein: CATRGSGSIDTGELFF.